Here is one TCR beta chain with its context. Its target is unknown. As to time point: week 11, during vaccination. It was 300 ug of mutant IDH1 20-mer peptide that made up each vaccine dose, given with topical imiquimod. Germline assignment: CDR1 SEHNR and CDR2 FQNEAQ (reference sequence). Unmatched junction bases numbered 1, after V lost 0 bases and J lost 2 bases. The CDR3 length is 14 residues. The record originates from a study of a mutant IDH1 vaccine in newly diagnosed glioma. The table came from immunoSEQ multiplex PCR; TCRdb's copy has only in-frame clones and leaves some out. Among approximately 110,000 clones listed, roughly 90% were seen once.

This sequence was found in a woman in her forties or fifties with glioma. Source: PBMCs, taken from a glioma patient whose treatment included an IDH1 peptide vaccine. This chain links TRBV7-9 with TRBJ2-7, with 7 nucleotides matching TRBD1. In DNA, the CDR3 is TGTGCCAGCAGCTTAGCGGGGACAGCCTACGAGCAGTACTTC. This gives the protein CASSLAGTAYEQYF.